This TCR beta chain comes out of a study of blood T cell repertoires in COVID-19. On the study more broadly: Italy, Spain and the United States were the sources of the convalescent and acute COVID-19 samples. The analysed material was cDNA or gDNA that came from T cells, B-cell-depleted T cells, or PBMCs.

CDR3 length equals 14 residues. J lost 4 bases, V lost 5 bases, and 8 bases had no gene match. Germline V gene sequence: CDR1 SGHNT, CDR2 YENEEA. This clone has just one count. Authors' data handling: How many nucleated cells were present was estimated from reference gene primer amplification. Sequencing used immunoSEQ multiplex PCR; TCRdb keeps in-frame clones, though not all of them. V and J calls and clone size follow that table, whereas D and trimming were derived from the DNA. The sample carries 250,000 to 300,000 clones, about 86% recorded once. The origin of this receptor is a man older than 75 with acute or convalescent COVID-19. The chain is built from TRBV11-3 and TRBJ2-7; 7 bases fit TRBD1. Material: peripheral blood. This chain's CDR3 is CASSPRDREYEQYF. The CDR3 nucleotides are TGTGCCAGCAGCCCCCGGGACAGAGAATACGAGCAGTACTTC.